The clone carrying this T cell receptor beta chain was picked up one time. Its target is unknown. This record comes from a study of cytomegalovirus exposure and HLA in healthy donors. General study results and limits: One variant, a missense change in DCLRE1C, was linked in a later analysis to TCR beta V- and J-gene trimming. In an earlier analysis, most TCR beta V segments were productive about 90% or about 30% of the time.

CDR1 is SGHRS and CDR2 is YFSETQ in the germline V gene. The ends were cut back, 4 bases at V and 3 bases at J, with 8 bases in the middle. This CDR3 comprises 12 residues. Primers for the PCR totalled 60 Vbeta and 13 Jbeta. The repertoire was sequenced with immunoSEQ multiplex PCR; TCRdb's copy has only in-frame clones and lacks some. The repertoire holds about 140,000 clones, with 70% to 80% as singletons. This chain uses TRBV5-1 with TRBJ2-7; D is undetermined. Sequencing was carried out using PBMCs. This receptor was identified in a man aged 25 to 45 in good health and CMV-seronegative. CDR3 in amino acids: CASSRSVYEQYF. In DNA, the CDR3 is TGCGCCAGCAGCCGGAGCGTCTACGAGCAGTACTTC.